The rows below give T cell receptor beta chains drawn from one sample of a study of blood T cell repertoires in COVID-19. The data were produced by immunoSEQ multiplex PCR, yet TCRdb's version contains in-frame clones alone and is incomplete. This table holds roughly 30,000 clones, approximately 71% found once. Sequencing was carried out using peripheral blood. The receptors were sampled from a human donor in a cohort sampled during active COVID-19. Each CDR3 is given with its conserved first and last residue. Fields, in order: V gene, D gene, clone size, J gene, CDR3 DNA, CDR3 protein. D genes are given only for firm matches. Part of the rows lack a size; the others show once, few, many or a class for expanded clones.

V gene: TRBV5-5
D gene: NA
clone size: NA
J gene: TRBJ1-4
CDR3 DNA: TGTGCCAGCAGCTTGTCAGGACAGAATGAAAAACTGTTTTTT
CDR3 protein: CASSLSGQNEKLFF

V gene: TRBV9
D gene: NA
clone size: NA
J gene: TRBJ1-4
CDR3 DNA: TGTGCCAGCAGCGTAGGAGGGACTAATGAAAAACTGTTTTTT
CDR3 protein: CASSVGGTNEKLFF

V gene: TRBV11-2
D gene: NA
clone size: NA
J gene: TRBJ2-7
CDR3 DNA: TGTGCCAGCAGCTTAGCAGGGGCGGGTTACGAGCAGTACTTC
CDR3 protein: CASSLAGAGYEQYF

V gene: TRBV4-2
D gene: NA
clone size: once
J gene: TRBJ1-6
CDR3 DNA: TGTGCCAGCAGCCAAGAGTCCAGGGTACGGAATTCACCCCTCCACTTT
CDR3 protein: CASSQESRVRNSPLHF

V gene: TRBV6-5
D gene: TRBD2
clone size: NA
J gene: TRBJ2-3
CDR3 DNA: TGTGCCAGCGGGATGGGAGGGACAGATACGCAGTATTTT
CDR3 protein: CASGMGGTDTQYF

V gene: TRBV3-1/TRBV3-2
D gene: TRBD1
clone size: NA
J gene: TRBJ2-2
CDR3 DNA: TGTGCCAGCAGCCAACGCAGGACAGGGCCGAACACCGGGGAGCTGTTTTTT
CDR3 protein: CASSQRRTGPNTGELFF

V gene: TRBV6-5
D gene: TRBD1
clone size: NA
J gene: TRBJ2-1
CDR3 DNA: TGTGCCAGCAGTTCTCGGACAGGGGGCAGGCATGAGCAGTTCTTC
CDR3 protein: CASSSRTGGRHEQFF

V gene: TRBV6-1
D gene: NA
clone size: NA
J gene: TRBJ1-2
CDR3 DNA: TGTGCCAGCAGTGAAGTATTGACAGCTAACTATGGCTACACCTTC
CDR3 protein: CASSEVLTANYGYTF

V gene: TRBV5-5
D gene: TRBD1
clone size: NA
J gene: TRBJ1-3
CDR3 DNA: TGTGCCAGCAGCAACGGACAGGGGATTTTGTCTGGAAACACCATATATTTT
CDR3 protein: CASSNGQGILSGNTIYF

V gene: TRBV7-9
D gene: NA
clone size: NA
J gene: TRBJ2-6
CDR3 DNA: TGTGCCAGCAGCTTGGCGACGCAGGTCACTGGGGCCAACGTCCTGACTTTC
CDR3 protein: CASSLATQVTGANVLTF

V gene: TRBV19
D gene: TRBD1
clone size: NA
J gene: TRBJ1-2
CDR3 DNA: TGTGCCAGTCCCCTTTTAGCCCCTACAGGGGGCAGATTGTCTAACTATGGCTACACCTTC
CDR3 protein: CASPLLAPTGGRLSNYGYTF

V gene: TRBV6-2/TRBV6-3
D gene: NA
clone size: NA
J gene: TRBJ1-6
CDR3 DNA: TGTGCCAGCAGTTACGTGCAGGGAAATAATTCACCCCTCCACTTT
CDR3 protein: CASSYVQGNNSPLHF

V gene: TRBV2
D gene: TRBD1
clone size: NA
J gene: TRBJ1-5
CDR3 DNA: TGTGCCAGCAGGGACAGGGATAGCAATCAGCCCCAGCATTTT
CDR3 protein: CASRDRDSNQPQHF

V gene: TRBV9
D gene: TRBD1
clone size: many
J gene: TRBJ2-2
CDR3 DNA: TGTGCCAGCAGCGTAGATGTGGACAGGGTCACCGGGGAGCTGTTTTTT
CDR3 protein: CASSVDVDRVTGELFF

V gene: TRBV28
D gene: NA
clone size: NA
J gene: TRBJ2-1
CDR3 DNA: TGTGCCAGCACAGGGGGGTACGACAATGAGCAGTTCTTC
CDR3 protein: CASTGGYDNEQFF

V gene: TRBV7-9
D gene: TRBD1
clone size: NA
J gene: TRBJ2-6
CDR3 DNA: TGTGCCAGCAGCCCCGAGGGGGCCGGGGCCAACGTCCTGACTTTC
CDR3 protein: CASSPEGAGANVLTF

V gene: TRBV18
D gene: TRBD2
clone size: NA
J gene: TRBJ2-5
CDR3 DNA: TGTGCCAGCTCACCGACTGAAGCGGGAGGAAATCAGTACCAAGAGACCCAGTACTTC
CDR3 protein: CASSPTEAGGNQYQETQYF

V gene: TRBV7-2
D gene: NA
clone size: NA
J gene: TRBJ2-3
CDR3 DNA: TGTGCCAGCAGCTTAGTGGGGGGGCTGGCGGATACGCAGTATTTT
CDR3 protein: CASSLVGGLADTQYF

V gene: TRBV2
D gene: NA
clone size: once
J gene: TRBJ2-3
CDR3 DNA: TGTGCCAGCAGTCCGAGGAGTAGCGGCACAGATACGCAGTATTTT
CDR3 protein: CASSPRSSGTDTQYF

V gene: TRBV7-9
D gene: TRBD2
clone size: NA
J gene: TRBJ2-5
CDR3 DNA: TGTGCGGCTAGCGGCACCGCGGGGACCCAGTACTTC
CDR3 protein: CAASGTAGTQYF

V gene: TRBV24-1
D gene: TRBD1
clone size: NA
J gene: TRBJ2-1
CDR3 DNA: TGTGCCACCAGTGTTGCCAGGGGGAATGAGCAGTTCTTC
CDR3 protein: CATSVARGNEQFF

V gene: TRBV5-4
D gene: TRBD1
clone size: NA
J gene: TRBJ1-4
CDR3 DNA: TGTGCCAGCAGCCGGACAGGGGGATACTCAACTAATGAAAAACTGTTTTTT
CDR3 protein: CASSRTGGYSTNEKLFF

V gene: TRBV12-3/TRBV12-4
D gene: TRBD1
clone size: NA
J gene: TRBJ2-1
CDR3 DNA: TGTGCCAGCAGTTTCGGACAGGGGAAACAGTTCTTC
CDR3 protein: CASSFGQGKQFF

V gene: TRBV6-4
D gene: NA
clone size: NA
J gene: TRBJ1-2
CDR3 DNA: TGTGCCAGCAGTGACTCAGGGAGTGGCTATGGCTACACCTTC
CDR3 protein: CASSDSGSGYGYTF

V gene: TRBV9
D gene: NA
clone size: NA
J gene: TRBJ2-7
CDR3 DNA: TGTGCCAGCAGCGTAGGAGAGGGAGGGGCAGGGGGCAACTACGAGCAGTACTTC
CDR3 protein: CASSVGEGGAGGNYEQYF

V gene: TRBV7-2
D gene: NA
clone size: NA
J gene: TRBJ2-7
CDR3 DNA: TGTGCCAGCAGCTTAATAGGAGGCTACGAGCAGTACTTC
CDR3 protein: CASSLIGGYEQYF

V gene: TRBV2
D gene: NA
clone size: NA
J gene: TRBJ2-5
CDR3 DNA: TGTGCCTGCCAGGGTTTTTTTCTATCGGAGACCCAGTACTTC
CDR3 protein: CACQGFFLSETQYF

V gene: TRBV12-5
D gene: TRBD1
clone size: medium-sized
J gene: TRBJ1-5
CDR3 DNA: TGTGCTAGTGGTTTGGTATCAGGGGGAAATCAGCCCCAGCATTTT
CDR3 protein: CASGLVSGGNQPQHF

V gene: TRBV30
D gene: NA
clone size: NA
J gene: TRBJ1-2
CDR3 DNA: TGTGCCTGGTCTAAGTATGGCTACACCTTC
CDR3 protein: CAWSKYGYTF

V gene: TRBV2
D gene: TRBD2
clone size: NA
J gene: TRBJ2-5
CDR3 DNA: TGTGCCAGCAGTGGGTGGTCACTAGCGACCCAAGAGACCCAGTACTTC
CDR3 protein: CASSGWSLATQETQYF

V gene: TRBV2
D gene: NA
clone size: NA
J gene: TRBJ2-3
CDR3 DNA: TGTGCCAGCAGGGTCCTCGGGAGCACAGATACGCAGTATTTT
CDR3 protein: CASRVLGSTDTQYF